The 4 T cell receptor beta chains below come from one sample, sequenced in a study of patients and donors after allogeneic stem cell transplantation. Using its own MiXCR run on the RT-PCR reads, TCRdb lists one record per CDR3 protein. Here the sample spans about 960,000 distinct CDR3 sequences, more than 15% being singletons. The sequencing sample was made of blood, either unsorted or a sorted T cell fraction (not recorded which). These receptors originate from a human donor who was either an allogeneic HSCT recipient or a stem cell or donor lymphocyte infusion donor (not recorded which). It is not recorded whose cells these are; they may come from a transplant donor.

The chain employs TRBV7-9 and TRBJ2-7; no definite D call. With 4 bases removed from V and 9 bases from J, the gap between germline ends came to 10 bases. CDR3 length: 11 amino acids. CDR1 is SEHNR, CDR2 FQNEAQ, per germline (reference sequence). The CDR3 region is CASSYIRGQYF. CDR3 DNA sequence: TGTGCCAGCAGCTATATACGAGGGCAGTACTTC.

This clonotype was seen a few times. The rearrangement joins TRBV9 to TRBJ2-1, with 10 bases aligning to TRBD2. Per germline, CDR1 SGDLS and CDR2 YYNGEE. V trimming: 0 bases; J trimming: 4 bases; junction bases outside the gene matches: 1. This CDR3 has 15 residues. As DNA, the CDR3 is TGTGCCAGCAGCGTAGAACTAGCGGGATACAATGAGCAGTTCTTC. Translating gives CASSVELAGYNEQFF.

This clonotype has more than one count but fewer than ten. The genes are TRBV18 and TRBJ2-7, with TRBD1 matching 8 bases. The CDR3 length is 14 residues. The V segment lost 3 bases and the J segment 3 bases; nucleotides outside the gene matches: 4. Germline loops: CDR1 KGHSH, CDR2 LQKENI. The CDR3 here is CASSPPDRVYEQYF. In DNA form, the CDR3 reads TGTGCCAGCTCACCCCCGGACAGGGTCTACGAGCAGTACTTC.

The chain links TRBV20-1 to TRBJ1-1; 7 bases agree with TRBD1. The CDR3 extends over 15 amino acids. The germline CDR1 and CDR2 sequences are DFQATT and SNEGSKA (reference sequence). After removal of 3 bases from V and 0 bases from J, the junction contained 7 bases not matched to a gene. The CDR3 coding sequence is TGCAGTGCTAGGAAGTCGGGACAGATGAACACTGAAGCTTTCTTT. Translation: CSARKSGQMNTEAFF.